A selection of T cell receptor beta chains follows, all from one sample in a study of response to subunit inactivated influenza vaccine. TCRdb fed the RT-PCR reads into MiXCR, producing one record per CDR3 protein. The repertoire holds some 800,000 distinct CDR3 sequences, with approximately 22% as singletons. The sequences come from PBMCs from blood, collected around 5 days after vaccination. The receptors were gathered from a man aged 45-65 years who received an inactivated influenza vaccine. CDR3s leave out the opening cysteine and the closing phenylalanine or tryptophan.

J gene: TRBJ2-3
V gene: TRBV20-1
CDR3 protein: SARGQPNTDTQY

J gene: TRBJ2-7
V gene: TRBV20-1
CDR3 protein: SADLGTVYEQY

J gene: TRBJ1-1
V gene: TRBV7-9
CDR3 protein: ASSPLGMNTEAF

J gene: TRBJ2-5
V gene: TRBV20-1
CDR3 protein: SARDIQGGRPGETQY

J gene: TRBJ2-1
V gene: TRBV12-3/TRBV12-4
CDR3 protein: ASHRGGGYNEQF

J gene: TRBJ2-7
V gene: TRBV15
CDR3 protein: ATSREDAYEQY

J gene: TRBJ2-7
V gene: TRBV5-6
CDR3 protein: ASSWARSIHEHY

J gene: TRBJ2-1
V gene: TRBV5-1
CDR3 protein: ASSSPVVGDEQF

J gene: TRBJ2-1
V gene: TRBV4-3
CDR3 protein: ASSHRYAVGTSIEQF

J gene: TRBJ2-2
V gene: TRBV6-1
CDR3 protein: ASSVGSPEPAAGELF

J gene: TRBJ1-1
V gene: TRBV29-1
CDR3 protein: SALRFAELNTEAF

J gene: TRBJ2-5
V gene: TRBV20-1
CDR3 protein: SALRGAGQETQY

J gene: TRBJ2-2
V gene: TRBV28
CDR3 protein: ASYTTGELF

J gene: TRBJ2-1
V gene: TRBV9
CDR3 protein: ASSDQETLAGGGNEQF

J gene: TRBJ1-4
V gene: TRBV10-3
CDR3 protein: AIRLRQGASSEKLF

J gene: TRBJ2-3
V gene: TRBV4-3
CDR3 protein: ASSQEVAGGVGDTQY

J gene: TRBJ2-7
V gene: TRBV12-3/TRBV12-4
CDR3 protein: ASTTTGYEQY